This T cell receptor beta chain was identified during a study of CD8+ T cells in alopecia areata. At the level of the study: Those treated were given oral tofacitinib at 5 to 10 mg twice daily. Study-wide results and caveats: Normal scalp had lower clonality than lesional scalp, with alopecia totalis/universalis lesions showing this most strongly. Scalp clonality dropped significantly under tofacitinib, as did expanded CD8+ top-100 clones. With just one nonresponder, it is still uncertain whether baseline CD8+ expansion relates to response.

Treatment reported: oral pan-JAK inhibitor, 5-10 mg twice daily. CDR1 is SQVTM and CDR2 is ANQGSEA in the germline V gene. The CDR3 totals 15 residues. Trimming at V came to 4 bases and at J to 4 bases, leaving 9 bases not matched to a gene. cDNA reverse transcribed from extracted RNA served as the sequencing template. Profiled with immunoSEQ multiplex PCR; TCRdb holds only in-frame clones, not every one. The repertoire holds 200,000 or so clones, with 58% as singletons. For this clone: Its antigen remains unidentified.

The sequences come from CD4+ T cells sorted from blood, collected at week 24, from a patient treated with tofacitinib. The receptor was isolated from a human donor with alopecia areata. The rearrangement uses TRBV29-1 and TRBJ2-3; 9 bases agree with TRBD2. The CDR3 nucleotides are TGCAGCGTTGCGTTAGGACTAGCGTTCGCAGATACGCAGTATTTT. Translated, it gives CSVALGLAFADTQYF.